The rows below give T cell receptor beta chains drawn from one sample of a study of Ad26.COV2.S vaccination and SARS-CoV-2 variants. Sequencing was performed with immunoSEQ multiplex PCR; in TCRdb, only in-frame clones are kept and a portion is missing. The sample has approximately 300,000 clones, 70% to 90% seen once. The specimen was peripheral blood, collected in a trial of Ad26.COV2.S vaccine versus placebo. Receptor source: a person aged 18-65 years who received the Ad26.COV2.S COVID-19 vaccine or a placebo. The CDR3 runs from the conserved cysteine through the conserved F or W. D genes are given only for firm matches. Only some rows state a clone size, as once, few, many or a class for expanded clones.

size: NA; J: TRBJ1-2; V: TRBV5-1; D: NA; DNA: TGCGCCAGCAGCAGCCTCACAGGGCCTACTAACTATGGCTACACCTTC; CDR3: CASSSLTGPTNYGYTF
size: NA; J: TRBJ2-2; V: TRBV6-5; D: NA; DNA: TGTGCCAGCAGTTACGTAACAGTAACCGGGGAGCTGTTTTTT; CDR3: CASSYVTVTGELFF
size: many; J: TRBJ1-2; V: TRBV10-2; D: NA; DNA: TGCGCCAGCAGGAAAGACAGCTATGGCTACACCTTC; CDR3: CASRKDSYGYTF
size: NA; J: TRBJ2-7; V: TRBV6-5; D: TRBD2; DNA: TGTGCCAGCAAACCCCTCGGGGGGACTACCTACGAGCAGTACTTC; CDR3: CASKPLGGTTYEQYF
size: NA; J: TRBJ1-2; V: TRBV5-1; D: NA; DNA: TGCGCCAGCAGCTTGGAGGCAGGCTATGGCTACACCTTC; CDR3: CASSLEAGYGYTF
size: once; J: TRBJ2-7; V: TRBV6-5; D: TRBD1; DNA: TGTGCCAGCAGGGTCGTTACAGGGGGCCCCTACGAGCAGTACTTC; CDR3: CASRVVTGGPYEQYF
size: few; J: TRBJ1-1; V: TRBV3-1/TRBV3-2; D: TRBD1; DNA: TGTGCCAGCAGCCAAGTAAGGGGGCTGGGAATGAACACTGAAGCTTTCTTT; CDR3: CASSQVRGLGMNTEAFF
size: NA; J: TRBJ1-5; V: TRBV19; D: NA; DNA: TGTGCCAGCCGGACGGCCGTCAATCAGCCCCAGCATTTT; CDR3: CASRTAVNQPQHF
size: NA; J: TRBJ2-1; V: TRBV11-2; D: NA; DNA: TGTGCCAGCAGCTTCTTAGGGGGACTACCATCCGATGAGCAGTTCTTC; CDR3: CASSFLGGLPSDEQFF
size: NA; J: TRBJ2-7; V: TRBV7-3; D: NA; DNA: TGTGCCAGCAGCTCACAACCCCAAGGGCTCTACGAGCAGTACTTC; CDR3: CASSSQPQGLYEQYF
size: NA; J: TRBJ2-3; V: TRBV7-3; D: NA; DNA: TGTGCCAGCAGCTTATCTTCTTCCGCGGGCCCGGATACGCAGTATTTT; CDR3: CASSLSSSAGPDTQYF
size: NA; J: TRBJ1-6; V: TRBV18; D: NA; DNA: TGTGCCACCAACCGGTTCGATTCACCCCTCCACTTT; CDR3: CATNRFDSPLHF
size: few; J: TRBJ1-4; V: TRBV7-3; D: NA; DNA: TGTGCCAGCAGATGGTCACGGGGCCGAAATGAAAAACTGTTTTTT; CDR3: CASRWSRGRNEKLFF
size: NA; J: TRBJ2-7; V: TRBV2; D: TRBD2; DNA: TGTGCCAGCACCAGAAAGCGGGGGTTCCAGGGTAGCGAGCAGTACTTC; CDR3: CASTRKRGFQGSEQYF
size: once; J: TRBJ2-3; V: TRBV2; D: NA; DNA: TGTGCCAGCAGGCCCCGACTAGTTGGGACAGATACGCAGTATTTT; CDR3: CASRPRLVGTDTQYF
size: once; J: TRBJ1-3; V: TRBV28; D: NA; DNA: TGTGCCAGCAGTTTGGGGGGGAGAGGGGGACTCTCTGGAAACACCATATATTTT; CDR3: CASSLGGRGGLSGNTIYF
size: NA; J: TRBJ2-5; V: TRBV20-1; D: TRBD2; DNA: TGCAGTGCTAGTTCTAGCGGGGGACAAGAGACCCAGTACTTC; CDR3: CSASSSGGQETQYF
size: NA; J: TRBJ2-5; V: TRBV7-6; D: NA; DNA: TGTGCCAGCAGCTCAAACGCTCTTGGGATGGAGACCCAGTACTTC; CDR3: CASSSNALGMETQYF
size: NA; J: TRBJ1-4; V: TRBV5-1; D: NA; DNA: TGCGCCAGCAGCTTGGGACCGGGACAAACTAATGAAAAACTGTTTTTT; CDR3: CASSLGPGQTNEKLFF
size: NA; J: TRBJ2-5; V: TRBV6-5; D: NA; DNA: TGTGCCAGCCTCCGGTTGGGGACCCAGTACTTC; CDR3: CASLRLGTQYF
size: NA; J: TRBJ2-7; V: TRBV19; D: NA; DNA: TGTGCCAGTAAGACGACTCCCCTCTCCTACGAGCAGTACTTC; CDR3: CASKTTPLSYEQYF
size: NA; J: TRBJ2-3; V: TRBV7-9; D: TRBD1; DNA: TGTGCCAGCAGCGCCCCGGGACAGGGGAGAGATACGCAGTATTTT; CDR3: CASSAPGQGRDTQYF
size: NA; J: TRBJ2-1; V: TRBV5-6; D: NA; DNA: TGTGCCAGCACAAGACAGGCGTACAATGAGCAGTTCTTC; CDR3: CASTRQAYNEQFF
size: NA; J: TRBJ2-5; V: TRBV7-9; D: NA; DNA: TGTGCCAGCAGCCCTCGAGGGGTGTCGGAGACCCAGTACTTC; CDR3: CASSPRGVSETQYF
size: NA; J: TRBJ1-2; V: TRBV9; D: NA; DNA: TGTGCCAGCAGCGTCCGGGACGGAAACTATGGCTACACCTTC; CDR3: CASSVRDGNYGYTF
size: NA; J: TRBJ2-7; V: TRBV18; D: TRBD1; DNA: TGTGCCAGCTCCTCTCGACAGGGAGAGGAGCAGTACTTC; CDR3: CASSSRQGEEQYF
size: many; J: TRBJ1-2; V: TRBV11-2; D: TRBD1; DNA: TGTGCCAGCAGCCACGGGACAGACTATGGCTACACCTTC; CDR3: CASSHGTDYGYTF
size: NA; J: TRBJ2-7; V: TRBV6-5; D: NA; DNA: TGTGCCAGCAGTTACTACCCCGGGACACATTACGAGCAGTACTTC; CDR3: CASSYYPGTHYEQYF
size: NA; J: TRBJ2-5; V: TRBV5-1; D: TRBD1; DNA: TGCGCCAGCAGCCGCAGGACAGGGTTGGGGCAAGAGACCCAGTACTTC; CDR3: CASSRRTGLGQETQYF
size: NA; J: TRBJ2-1; V: TRBV18; D: TRBD1; DNA: TGTGCCAGCTCCCGCGAGGACAGGGTCAATGAGCAGTTCTTC; CDR3: CASSREDRVNEQFF
size: NA; J: TRBJ1-1; V: TRBV19; D: TRBD1; DNA: TGTGCCAGTAGACAGGGGGCTTTCACTGAAGCTTTCTTT; CDR3: CASRQGAFTEAFF
size: few; J: TRBJ2-1; V: TRBV5-1; D: TRBD2; DNA: TGCGCCAGCAGCGCTAGCGGGGCCTACAATGAGCAGTTCTTC; CDR3: CASSASGAYNEQFF
size: NA; J: TRBJ1-1; V: TRBV12-3/TRBV12-4; D: TRBD1; DNA: TGTGCCAGCAGTAATACAGGGGGCTCGGGTGCTTTCTTT; CDR3: CASSNTGGSGAFF
size: NA; J: TRBJ1-4; V: TRBV19; D: NA; DNA: TGTGCCAGTAGTATAGATCAGGAAGCAACTAATGAAAAACTGTTTTTT; CDR3: CASSIDQEATNEKLFF
size: NA; J: TRBJ2-7; V: TRBV6-1; D: NA; DNA: TGTGCCAGCAGCTCCGACACTAGCTCCTACGAGCAGTACTTC; CDR3: CASSSDTSSYEQYF
size: NA; J: TRBJ2-7; V: TRBV19; D: TRBD1; DNA: TGTGCCAGTACCAAATTCGTGGCAGGGGGCTACGAGCAGTACTTC; CDR3: CASTKFVAGGYEQYF
size: NA; J: TRBJ1-1; V: TRBV7-2; D: NA; DNA: TGTGCCAGCAGCTTAAATGGGTATGAAACAGGGTGGAGCACTGAAGCTTTCTTT; CDR3: CASSLNGYETGWSTEAFF
size: NA; J: TRBJ1-1; V: TRBV19; D: TRBD1; DNA: TGTGCCAGTAGTAAAATACAGGGGACGAACACTGAAGCTTTCTTT; CDR3: CASSKIQGTNTEAFF
size: NA; J: TRBJ2-1; V: TRBV7-2; D: NA; DNA: TGTGCCAGCAGCTTAGAGGGAGGGGGGATTTGGGTCTTC; CDR3: CASSLEGGGIWVF
size: NA; J: TRBJ2-7; V: TRBV6-5; D: NA; DNA: TGTGCCAGCAGTTACTCAGGGCAGGGCGGCTCCTACGAGCAGTACTTC; CDR3: CASSYSGQGGSYEQYF
size: NA; J: TRBJ2-3; V: TRBV20-1; D: NA; DNA: TGCAGTGCTAGTAGGTGGGCCAAGGGGGATACGCAGTATTTT; CDR3: CSASRWAKGDTQYF
size: NA; J: TRBJ1-4; V: TRBV30; D: NA; DNA: TGTGCCTGGAGTGTAGTTGATACAGAACTGGATGAAAAACTGTTTTTT; CDR3: CAWSVVDTELDEKLFF
size: NA; J: TRBJ2-7; V: TRBV11-2; D: TRBD1; DNA: TGTGCCAGCAGCTTGGGACAGACATACGAGCAGTACTTC; CDR3: CASSLGQTYEQYF
size: few; J: TRBJ2-1; V: TRBV30; D: TRBD2; DNA: TGTGCCTGGAGTCAGACTAGCGGGGTATACAATGAGCAGTTCTTC; CDR3: CAWSQTSGVYNEQFF
size: NA; J: TRBJ2-1; V: TRBV11-3; D: TRBD1; DNA: TGTGCCAGCAGTCCGGGACAGGCCCACAATGAGCAGTTCTTC; CDR3: CASSPGQAHNEQFF
size: once; J: TRBJ2-5; V: TRBV6-6; D: NA; DNA: TGTGCCAGCTTCCATACCGGGGGTGAGACCCAGTACTTC; CDR3: CASFHTGGETQYF
size: NA; J: TRBJ2-7; V: TRBV7-9; D: NA; DNA: TGTGCCAGCAGCTTAGACGGCAGGGGATCCTACGAGCAGTACTTC; CDR3: CASSLDGRGSYEQYF
size: few; J: TRBJ2-7; V: TRBV7-2; D: NA; DNA: TGTGCCAGCAGCCCCCCGCCCCACTTCTTGGGGACCTACGAGCAGTACTTC; CDR3: CASSPPPHFLGTYEQYF
size: NA; J: TRBJ1-1; V: TRBV23-1; D: NA; DNA: TGCGCCAGCAGTCACTTCACAGGGAGGTCTGGGGACACTGAAGCTTTCTTT; CDR3: CASSHFTGRSGDTEAFF
size: NA; J: TRBJ1-6; V: TRBV11-2; D: NA; DNA: TGTGCCAGCAGCTTGCTATCCGCTAATTCACCCCTCCACTTT; CDR3: CASSLLSANSPLHF